Sequencing of this T cell receptor (beta chain) was carried out in a study of T-cell memory formation after mild COVID-19. About the research overall: The TCR clusters were mostly specific to one donor.

UMIs and sample barcodes were carried by the TCR alpha and TCR beta cDNA libraries that 5'RACE produced using constant-segment primers. Each CDR3 protein is one row after TCRdb ran MiXCR on the 5' RACE reads. The sample holds 200,000 to 300,000 distinct CDR3 sequences, over 15% seen once. About this clonotype itself: Its antigen is undetermined.

CDR1 and CDR2 (germline): MDHEN, SYDVKM. This CDR3 region has 14 residues. V shed 6 bases and J 5 bases; nucleotides not matched to a gene: 3. General observations from the study: Contracting CD4+ clones sat mainly in CM and EM; CD8+ in EMRA. Specificity for SARS-CoV-2 was not confirmed among the second-wave clones peaking on day 37.

This TCR came from a man aged 18-30 years who had mild COVID-19 (a few samples of this study predate the infection). Cell type and time point are not known. The sequenced material came from PBMCs or a T cell subset sorted from them (not recorded which). The genes are TRBV28 and TRBJ2-2; 10 bases align to TRBD1. The CDR3 DNA sequence: TGTGCCAGCAGGGACAGGGGGACTACCGGGGAGCTGTTTTTT. It is translated as CASRDRGTTGELFF.